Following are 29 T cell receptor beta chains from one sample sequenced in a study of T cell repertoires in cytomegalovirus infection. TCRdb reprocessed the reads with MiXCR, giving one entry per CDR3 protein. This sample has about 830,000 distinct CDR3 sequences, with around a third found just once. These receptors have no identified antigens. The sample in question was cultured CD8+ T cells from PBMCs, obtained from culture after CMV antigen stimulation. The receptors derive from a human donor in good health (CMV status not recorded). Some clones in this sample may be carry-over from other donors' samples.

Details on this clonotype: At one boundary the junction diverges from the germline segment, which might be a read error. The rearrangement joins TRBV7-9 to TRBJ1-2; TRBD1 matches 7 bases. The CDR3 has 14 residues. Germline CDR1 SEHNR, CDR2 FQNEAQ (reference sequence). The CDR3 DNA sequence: TGTGTCAGCAGCTTGGGACAGCAAGCCCTTGGCTACACCTTC. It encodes CVSSLGQQALGYTF.

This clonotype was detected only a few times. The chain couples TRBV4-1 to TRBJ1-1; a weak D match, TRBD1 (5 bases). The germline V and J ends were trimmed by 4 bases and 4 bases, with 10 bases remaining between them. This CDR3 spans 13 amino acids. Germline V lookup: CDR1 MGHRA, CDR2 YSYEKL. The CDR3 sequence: CASSRPGATEAFF. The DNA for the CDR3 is TGCGCCAGCAGCCGGCCTGGGGCCACTGAAGCTTTCTTT.

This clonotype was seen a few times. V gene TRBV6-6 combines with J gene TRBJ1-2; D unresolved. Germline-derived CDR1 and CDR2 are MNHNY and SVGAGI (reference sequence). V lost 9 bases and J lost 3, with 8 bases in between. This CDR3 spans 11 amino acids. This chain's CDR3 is CASPGYYGYTF. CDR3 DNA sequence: TGTGCCAGTCCGGGCTACTATGGCTACACCTTC.

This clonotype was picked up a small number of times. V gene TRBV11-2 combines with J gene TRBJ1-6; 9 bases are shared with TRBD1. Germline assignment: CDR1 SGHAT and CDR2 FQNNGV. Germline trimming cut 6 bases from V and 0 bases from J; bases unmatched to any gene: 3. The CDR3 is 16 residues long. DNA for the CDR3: TGTGCCAGCAGAGGACAGGGGAGCTCCTATAATTCACCCCTCCACTTT. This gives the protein CASRGQGSSYNSPLHF. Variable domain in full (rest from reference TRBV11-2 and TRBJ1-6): EAGVAQSPRYKIIEKRQSVAFWCNPISGHATLYWYQQILGQGPKLLIQFQNNGVVDDSQLPKDRFSAERLKGVDSTLKIQPAKLEDSAVYLCASRGQGSSYNSPLHFGNGTRLTVT.

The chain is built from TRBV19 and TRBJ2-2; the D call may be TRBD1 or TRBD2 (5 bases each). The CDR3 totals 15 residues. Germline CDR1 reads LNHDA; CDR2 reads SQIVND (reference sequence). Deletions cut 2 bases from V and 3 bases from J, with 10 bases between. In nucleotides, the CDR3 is TGTGCCAGTAGTATAAGGGACGGATACACCGGGGAGCTGTTTTTT. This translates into CASSIRDGYTGELFF.

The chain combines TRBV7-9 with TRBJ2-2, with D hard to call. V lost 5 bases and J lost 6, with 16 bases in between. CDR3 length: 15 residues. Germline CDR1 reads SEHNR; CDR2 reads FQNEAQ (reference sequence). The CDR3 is CASSPSAESAGELFF. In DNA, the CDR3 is TGTGCCAGCAGCCCCTCGGCTGAAAGCGCCGGGGAGCTGTTTTTT.

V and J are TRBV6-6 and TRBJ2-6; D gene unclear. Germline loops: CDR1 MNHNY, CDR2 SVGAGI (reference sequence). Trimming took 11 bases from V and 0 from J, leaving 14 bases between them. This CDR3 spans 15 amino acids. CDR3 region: CAGIKAHSGANVLTF. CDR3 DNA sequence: TGTGCCGGTATAAAGGCTCACTCTGGGGCCAACGTCCTGACTTTC.

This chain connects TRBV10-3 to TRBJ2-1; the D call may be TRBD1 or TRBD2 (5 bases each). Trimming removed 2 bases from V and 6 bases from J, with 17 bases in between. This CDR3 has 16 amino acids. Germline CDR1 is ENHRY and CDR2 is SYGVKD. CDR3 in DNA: TGTGCCATCAGTGAGCCCCCGGGACCCCCATTCAATGAGCAGTTCTTC. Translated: CAISEPPGPPFNEQFF.

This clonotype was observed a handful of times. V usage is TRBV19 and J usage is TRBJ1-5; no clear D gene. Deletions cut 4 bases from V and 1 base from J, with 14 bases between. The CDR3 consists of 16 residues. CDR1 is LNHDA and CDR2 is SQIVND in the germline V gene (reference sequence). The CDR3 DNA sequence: TGTGCCAGTAGTAGAATTGAGTCGGGGAGCAATCAGCCCCAGCATTTT. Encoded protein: CASSRIESGSNQPQHF.

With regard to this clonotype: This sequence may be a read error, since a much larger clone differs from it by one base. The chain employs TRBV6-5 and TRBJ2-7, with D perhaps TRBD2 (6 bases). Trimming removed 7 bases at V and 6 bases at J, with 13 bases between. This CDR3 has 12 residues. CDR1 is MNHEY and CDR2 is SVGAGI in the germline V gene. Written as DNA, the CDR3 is TGTGCCAGCATGAGCGGGCTCTGCGAGCAGTACTTC. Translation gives CASMSGLCEQYF.

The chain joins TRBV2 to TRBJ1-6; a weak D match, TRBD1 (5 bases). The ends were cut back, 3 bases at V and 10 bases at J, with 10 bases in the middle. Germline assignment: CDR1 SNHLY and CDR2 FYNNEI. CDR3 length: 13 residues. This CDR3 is CASSEGPGSPLHF. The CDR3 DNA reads TGTGCCAGCAGTGAGGGGCCAGGATCACCCCTCCACTTT.

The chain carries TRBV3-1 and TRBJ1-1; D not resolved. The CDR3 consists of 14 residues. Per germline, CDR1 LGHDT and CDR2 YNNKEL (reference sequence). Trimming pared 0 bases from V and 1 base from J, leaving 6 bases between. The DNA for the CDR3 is TGTGCCAGCAGCCAAGAGCACAAGAACACTGAAGCTTTCTTT. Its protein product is CASSQEHKNTEAFF.

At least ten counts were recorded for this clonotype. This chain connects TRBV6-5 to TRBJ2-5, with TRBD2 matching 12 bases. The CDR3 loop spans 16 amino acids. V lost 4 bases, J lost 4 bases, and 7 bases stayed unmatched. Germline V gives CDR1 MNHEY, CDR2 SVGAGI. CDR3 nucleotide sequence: TGTGCCAGCAGTTGGCTGGGACTAGCGGGTGGAGAGACCCAGTACTTC. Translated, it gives CASSWLGLAGGETQYF.

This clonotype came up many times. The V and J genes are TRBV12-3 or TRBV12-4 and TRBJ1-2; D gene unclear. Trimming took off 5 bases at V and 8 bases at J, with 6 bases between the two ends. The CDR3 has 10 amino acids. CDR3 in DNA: TGTGCCAGCAGTCCCGGGGGCTACACCTTC. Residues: CASSPGGYTF.

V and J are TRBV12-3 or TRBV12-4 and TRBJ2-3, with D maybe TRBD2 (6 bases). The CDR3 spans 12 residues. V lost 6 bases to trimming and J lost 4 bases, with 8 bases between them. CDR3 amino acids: CASRGGADTQYF. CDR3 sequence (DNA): TGTGCCAGCAGGGGCGGGGCAGATACGCAGTATTTT.

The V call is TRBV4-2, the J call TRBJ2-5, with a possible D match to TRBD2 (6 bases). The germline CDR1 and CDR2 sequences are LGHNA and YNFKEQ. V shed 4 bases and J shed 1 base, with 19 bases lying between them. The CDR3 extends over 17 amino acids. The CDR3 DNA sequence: TGTGCCAGCAGCCGCACGCTACTAGCCCGAACCCAAGAGACCCAGTACTTC. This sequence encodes CASSRTLLARTQETQYF.

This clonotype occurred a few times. CDR3 nucleotides: TGTGCCAGCGGAGCCCACAATGCTAACTATGGCTACACCTTC. It yields the protein CASGAHNANYGYTF. This chain joins TRBV9 and TRBJ1-2; unclear D gene. V lost 7 bases and J lost 0, with 13 bases in between. Germline V gives CDR1 SGDLS, CDR2 YYNGEE. The CDR3 loop spans 14 amino acids.

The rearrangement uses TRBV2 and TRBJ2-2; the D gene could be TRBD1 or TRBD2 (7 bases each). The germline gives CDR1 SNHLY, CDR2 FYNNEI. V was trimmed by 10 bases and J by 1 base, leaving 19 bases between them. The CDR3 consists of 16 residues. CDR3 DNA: TGTGCCACCCTCAGGGGGGGGCGCGGGAACACCGGGGAGCTGTTTTTT. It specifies CATLRGGRGNTGELFF.

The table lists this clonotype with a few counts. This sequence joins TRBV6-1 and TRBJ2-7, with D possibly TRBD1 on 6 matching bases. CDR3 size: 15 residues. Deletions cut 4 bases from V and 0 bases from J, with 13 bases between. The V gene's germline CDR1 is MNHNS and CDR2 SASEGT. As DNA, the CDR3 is TGTGCCAGCAGTGGATGGACAGAGAGCTCCTACGAGCAGTACGTC. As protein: CASSGWTESSYEQYV.

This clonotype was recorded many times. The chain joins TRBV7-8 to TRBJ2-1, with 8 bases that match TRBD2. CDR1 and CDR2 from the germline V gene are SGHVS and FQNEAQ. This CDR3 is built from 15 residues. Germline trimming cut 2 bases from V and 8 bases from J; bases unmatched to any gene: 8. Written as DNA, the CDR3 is TGTGCCAGCAGCTTAAAGCGGGGGAGGGAGGATGAGCAGTTCTTC. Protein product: CASSLKRGREDEQFF.

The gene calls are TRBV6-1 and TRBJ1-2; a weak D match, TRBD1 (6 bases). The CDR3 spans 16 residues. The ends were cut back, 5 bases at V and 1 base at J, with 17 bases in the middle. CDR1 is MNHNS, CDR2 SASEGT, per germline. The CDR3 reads CASSPRQADYNYGYTF. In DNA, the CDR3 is TGTGCCAGCAGTCCGCGACAGGCGGATTATAACTATGGCTACACCTTC.

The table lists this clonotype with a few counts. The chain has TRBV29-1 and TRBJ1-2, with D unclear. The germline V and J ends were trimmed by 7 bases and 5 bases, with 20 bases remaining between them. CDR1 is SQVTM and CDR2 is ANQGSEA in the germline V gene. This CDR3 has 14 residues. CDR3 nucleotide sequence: TGCAGCGCATACGACGGTAATCACCAATATGGCTACACCTTC. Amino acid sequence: CSAYDGNHQYGYTF. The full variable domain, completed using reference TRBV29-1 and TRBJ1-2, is SAVISQKPSRDICQRGTSLTIQCQVDSQVTMMFWYRQQPGQSLTLIATANQGSEATYESGFVIDKFPISRPNLTFSTLTVSNMSPEDSSIYLCSAYDGNHQYGYTFGSGTRLTVV.

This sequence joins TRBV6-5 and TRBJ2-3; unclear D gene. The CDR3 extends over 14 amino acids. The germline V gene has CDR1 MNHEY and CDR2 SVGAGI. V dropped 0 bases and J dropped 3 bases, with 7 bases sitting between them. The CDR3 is CASSYSSDTDTQYF. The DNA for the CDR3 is TGTGCCAGCAGTTACTCCTCGGATACAGATACGCAGTATTTT.

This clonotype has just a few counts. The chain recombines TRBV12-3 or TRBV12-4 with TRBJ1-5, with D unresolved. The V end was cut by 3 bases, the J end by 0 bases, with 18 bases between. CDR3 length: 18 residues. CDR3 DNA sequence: TGTGCCAGCAGTTTTGTCGCTAGCCCTTTTAATAGCAATCAGCCCCAGCATTTT. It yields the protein CASSFVASPFNSNQPQHF.

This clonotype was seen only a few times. The CDR3 loop is CASSSSSPEAQYF. CDR3 nucleotides: TGTGCCAGCAGCTCTAGCAGCCCGGAGGCCCAGTACTTC. This rearrangement joins TRBV7-9 to TRBJ2-5; a possible D gene is TRBD2 (5 bases). The CDR3 sequence is 13 residues long. Trimming removed 4 bases at V and 9 bases at J, with 15 bases between. Germline V gene lookup returns CDR1 SEHNR and CDR2 FQNEAQ (reference sequence).

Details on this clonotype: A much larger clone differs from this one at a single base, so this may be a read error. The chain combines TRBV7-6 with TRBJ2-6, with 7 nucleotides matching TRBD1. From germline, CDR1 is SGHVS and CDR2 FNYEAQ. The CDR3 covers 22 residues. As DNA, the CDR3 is TGTGCCAGCAGCTTACCCACTTACCCCCGAACGGACAGGAGCTCTGGGGTCAACGTCCTGACTTTC. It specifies CASSLPTYPRTDRSSGVNVLTF.

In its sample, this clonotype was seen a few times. This CDR3 reads CASSQNRGLHSYEQYF. The CDR3 DNA reads as TGTGCCAGCAGCCAAAACAGGGGACTTCACTCCTACGAGCAGTACTTC. V gene TRBV7-9 combines with J gene TRBJ2-7; the D gene is possibly TRBD1 (7 bases). The CDR3 loop spans 16 amino acids. V gave up 5 bases and J gave up 0 bases, with 17 bases separating them. CDR1 and CDR2 (germline): SEHNR, FQNEAQ (reference sequence).

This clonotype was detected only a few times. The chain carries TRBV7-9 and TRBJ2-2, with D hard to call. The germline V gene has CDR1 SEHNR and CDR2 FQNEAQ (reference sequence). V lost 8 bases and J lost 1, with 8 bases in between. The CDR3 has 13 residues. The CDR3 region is CASGQENTGELFF. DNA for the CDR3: TGTGCCAGCGGCCAGGAGAACACCGGGGAGCTGTTTTTT.

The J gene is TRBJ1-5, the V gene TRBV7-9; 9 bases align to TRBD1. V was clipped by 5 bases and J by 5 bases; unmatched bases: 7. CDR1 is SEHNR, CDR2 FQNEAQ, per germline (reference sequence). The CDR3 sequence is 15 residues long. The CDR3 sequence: CASSSTGGADQPQHF. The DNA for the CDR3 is TGTGCCAGCAGCAGCACAGGGGGCGCCGATCAGCCCCAGCATTTT. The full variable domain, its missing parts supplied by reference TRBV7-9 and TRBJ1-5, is DTGVSQNPRHKITKRGQNVTFRCDPISEHNRLYWYRQTLGQGPEFLTYFQNEAQLEKSRLLSDRFSAERPKGSFSTLEIQRTEQGDSAMYLCASSSTGGADQPQHFGDGTRLSIL.